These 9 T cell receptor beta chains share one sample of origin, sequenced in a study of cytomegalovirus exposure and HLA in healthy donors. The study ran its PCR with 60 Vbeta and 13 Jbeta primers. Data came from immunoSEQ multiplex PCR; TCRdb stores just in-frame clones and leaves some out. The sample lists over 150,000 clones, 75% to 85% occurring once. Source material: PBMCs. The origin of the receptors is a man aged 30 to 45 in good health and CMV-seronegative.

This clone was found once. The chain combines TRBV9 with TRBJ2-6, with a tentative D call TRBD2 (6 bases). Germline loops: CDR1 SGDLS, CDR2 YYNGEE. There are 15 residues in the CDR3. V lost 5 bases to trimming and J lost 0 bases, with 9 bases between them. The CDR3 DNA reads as TGTGCCAGCAGGGAGGGGACCTCTGGGGCCAACGTCCTGACTTTC. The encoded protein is CASREGTSGANVLTF. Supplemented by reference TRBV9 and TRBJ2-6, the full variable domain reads DSGVTQTPKHLITATGQRVTLRCSPRSGDLSVYWYQQSLDQGLQFLIQYYNGEERAKGNILERFSAQQFPDLHSELNLSSLELGDSALYFCASREGTSGANVLTFGAGSRLTVL.

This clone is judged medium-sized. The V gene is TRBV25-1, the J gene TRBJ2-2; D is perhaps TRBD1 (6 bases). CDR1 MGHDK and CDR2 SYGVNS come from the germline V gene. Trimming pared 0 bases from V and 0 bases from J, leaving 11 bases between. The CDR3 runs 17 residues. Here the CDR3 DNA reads TGTGCCAGCAGTGAATACTGGGACACCACGAACACCGGGGAGCTGTTTTTT. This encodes CASSEYWDTTNTGELFF.

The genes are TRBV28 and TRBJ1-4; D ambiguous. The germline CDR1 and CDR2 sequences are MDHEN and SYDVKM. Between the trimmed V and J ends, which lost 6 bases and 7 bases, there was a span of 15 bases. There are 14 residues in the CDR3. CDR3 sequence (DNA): TGTGCCAGCAGGTCTTACTCTACCGGTGAAAAACTGTTTTTT. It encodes CASRSYSTGEKLFF.

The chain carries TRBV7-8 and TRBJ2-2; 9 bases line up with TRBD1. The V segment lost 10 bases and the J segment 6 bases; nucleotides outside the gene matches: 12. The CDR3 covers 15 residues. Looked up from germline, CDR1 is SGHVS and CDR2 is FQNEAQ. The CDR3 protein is CAIPGTGQTSGELFF. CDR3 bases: TGTGCCATCCCCGGGACAGGGCAGACGTCCGGGGAGCTGTTTTTT. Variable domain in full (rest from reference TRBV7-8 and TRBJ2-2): GAGVSQSPRYKVAKRGQDVALRCDPISGHVSLFWYQQALGQGPEFLTYFQNEAQLDKSGLPSDRFFAERPEGSVSTLKIQRTQQEDSAVYLCAIPGTGQTSGELFFGEGSRLTVL.

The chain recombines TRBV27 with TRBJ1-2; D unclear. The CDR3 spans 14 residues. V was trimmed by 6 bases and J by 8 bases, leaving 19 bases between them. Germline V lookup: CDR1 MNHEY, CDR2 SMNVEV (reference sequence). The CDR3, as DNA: TGTGCCAGCAGCTCAGGACTGGGAGCTCGAGGCTACACCTTC. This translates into CASSSGLGARGYTF.

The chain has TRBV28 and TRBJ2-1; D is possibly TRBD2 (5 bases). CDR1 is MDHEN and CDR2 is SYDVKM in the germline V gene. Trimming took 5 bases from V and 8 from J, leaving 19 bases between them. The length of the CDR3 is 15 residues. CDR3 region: CASSPDVRGGDEQFF. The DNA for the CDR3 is TGTGCCAGCAGTCCAGACGTGAGAGGAGGCGATGAGCAGTTCTTC.

The CDR3, as DNA: TGCAGCGTCCTCGCGACACCTCTAAAGGCCAACGTCCTGACTTTC. Its translation: CSVLATPLKANVLTF. V is TRBV29-1 and J is TRBJ2-6; the D is unclear. The germline V gene encodes CDR1 SQVTM and CDR2 ANQGSEA. The ends were cut back, 6 bases at V and 6 bases at J, with 18 bases in the middle. The CDR3 sequence is 15 residues long.

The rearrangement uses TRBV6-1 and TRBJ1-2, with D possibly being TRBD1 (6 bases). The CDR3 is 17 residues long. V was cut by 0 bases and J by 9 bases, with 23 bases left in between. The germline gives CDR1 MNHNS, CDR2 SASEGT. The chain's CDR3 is CASSEAWGGSIRISYTF. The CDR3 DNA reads TGTGCCAGCAGTGAAGCGTGGGGGGGCTCGATTAGGATAAGCTACACCTTC.

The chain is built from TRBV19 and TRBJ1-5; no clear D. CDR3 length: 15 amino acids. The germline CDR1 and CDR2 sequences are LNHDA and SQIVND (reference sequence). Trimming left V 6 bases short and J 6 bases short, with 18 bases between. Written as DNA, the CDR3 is TGTGCCAGTAGCTCGGGGATAATCATGGGTCAGCCCCAGCATTTT. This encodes CASSSGIIMGQPQHF.